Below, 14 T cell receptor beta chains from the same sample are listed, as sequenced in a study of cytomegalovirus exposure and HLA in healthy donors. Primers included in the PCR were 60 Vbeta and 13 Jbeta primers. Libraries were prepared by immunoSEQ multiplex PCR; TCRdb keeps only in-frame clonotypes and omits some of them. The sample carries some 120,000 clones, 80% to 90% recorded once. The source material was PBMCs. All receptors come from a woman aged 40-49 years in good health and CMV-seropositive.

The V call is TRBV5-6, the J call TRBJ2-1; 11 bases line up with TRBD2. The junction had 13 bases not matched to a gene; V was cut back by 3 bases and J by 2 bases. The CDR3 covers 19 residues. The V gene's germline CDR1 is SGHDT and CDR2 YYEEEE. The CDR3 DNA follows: TGTGCCAGCAGCTCCCTACCGGGACTAGCGGTCAGGACCTACAATGAGCAGTTCTTC. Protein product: CASSSLPGLAVRTYNEQFF.

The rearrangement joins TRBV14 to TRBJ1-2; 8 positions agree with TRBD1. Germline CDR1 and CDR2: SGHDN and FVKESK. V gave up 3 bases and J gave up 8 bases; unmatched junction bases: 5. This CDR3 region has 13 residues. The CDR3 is CASSHRTGNGYTF. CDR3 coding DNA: TGTGCCAGCAGCCACAGGACAGGGAACGGCTACACCTTC.

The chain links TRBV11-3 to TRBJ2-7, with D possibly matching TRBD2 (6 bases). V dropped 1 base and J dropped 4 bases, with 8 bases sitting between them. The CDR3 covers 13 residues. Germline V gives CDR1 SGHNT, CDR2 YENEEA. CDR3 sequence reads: CASSLAGAYEQYF. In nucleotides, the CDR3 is TGTGCCAGCAGCTTAGCGGGAGCTTACGAGCAGTACTTC. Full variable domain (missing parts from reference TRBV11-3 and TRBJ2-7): EAGVVQSPRYKIIEKKQPVAFWCNPISGHNTLYWYLQNLGQGPELLIRYENEEAVDDSQLPKDRFSAERLKGVDSTLKIQPAELGDSAVYLCASSLAGAYEQYFGPGTRLTVT.

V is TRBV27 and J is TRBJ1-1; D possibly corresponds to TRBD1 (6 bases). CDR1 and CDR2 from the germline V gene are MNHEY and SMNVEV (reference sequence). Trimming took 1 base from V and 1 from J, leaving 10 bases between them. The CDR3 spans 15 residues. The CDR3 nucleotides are TGTGCCAGCAGTTTATTGGACAGAGCGAACACTGAAGCTTTCTTT. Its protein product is CASSLLDRANTEAFF.

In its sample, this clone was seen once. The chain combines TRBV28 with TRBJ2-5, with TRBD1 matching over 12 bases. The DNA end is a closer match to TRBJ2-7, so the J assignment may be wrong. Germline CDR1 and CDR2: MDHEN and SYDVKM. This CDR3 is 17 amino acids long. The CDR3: CASIETPGQGAPYEQYF. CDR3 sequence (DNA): TGTGCCAGCATCGAAACGCCGGGACAGGGGGCCCCCTACGAGCAGTACTTC.

The CDR3: CASSSAEGGGEAFF. The CDR3 DNA reads as TGCGCCAGCAGCTCCGCAGAGGGAGGGGGGGAAGCTTTCTTT. The J gene is TRBJ1-1, the V gene TRBV5-1, with a possible D match to TRBD1 (6 bases). Germline CDR1 and CDR2: SGHRS and YFSETQ. CDR3 length: 14 amino acids. The V gene lost 3 bases and the J gene lost 8 bases, with 17 bases spanning the gap.

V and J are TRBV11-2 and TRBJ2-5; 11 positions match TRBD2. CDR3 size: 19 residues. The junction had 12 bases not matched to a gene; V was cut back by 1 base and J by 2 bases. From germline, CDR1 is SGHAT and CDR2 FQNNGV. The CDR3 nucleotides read TGTGCCAGCAGCTTAGGGCGGTACGGACTAGCGGGTGAACAAGAGACCCAGTACTTC. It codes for CASSLGRYGLAGEQETQYF.

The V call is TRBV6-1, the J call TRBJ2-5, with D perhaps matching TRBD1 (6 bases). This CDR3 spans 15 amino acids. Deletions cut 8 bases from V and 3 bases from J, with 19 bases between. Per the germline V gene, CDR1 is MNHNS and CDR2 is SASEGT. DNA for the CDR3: TGTGCCAGCGGGGAGTTGGGGGCATCAAAAGAGACCCAGTACTTC. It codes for CASGELGASKETQYF.

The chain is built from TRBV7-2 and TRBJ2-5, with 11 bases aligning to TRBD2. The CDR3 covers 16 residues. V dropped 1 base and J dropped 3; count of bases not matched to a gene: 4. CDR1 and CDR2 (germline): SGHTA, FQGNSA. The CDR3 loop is CASSLVSLAGEETQYF. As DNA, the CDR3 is TGTGCCAGCAGCTTAGTATCACTAGCGGGAGAAGAGACCCAGTACTTC.

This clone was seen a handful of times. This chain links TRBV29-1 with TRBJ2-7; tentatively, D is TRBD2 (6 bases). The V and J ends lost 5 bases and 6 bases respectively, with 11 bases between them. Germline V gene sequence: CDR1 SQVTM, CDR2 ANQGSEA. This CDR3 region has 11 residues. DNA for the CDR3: TGCAGCGTTACGGGAGAGGGCGAGCAGTACTTC. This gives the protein CSVTGEGEQYF.

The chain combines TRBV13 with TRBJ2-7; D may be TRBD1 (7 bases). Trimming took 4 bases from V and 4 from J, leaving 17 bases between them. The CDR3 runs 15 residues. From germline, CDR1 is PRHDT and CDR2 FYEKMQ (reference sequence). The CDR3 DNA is TGTGCCAGCAGCTCCTCAGGCAGGGGGAGGTACGAGCAGTACTTC. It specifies CASSSSGRGRYEQYF.

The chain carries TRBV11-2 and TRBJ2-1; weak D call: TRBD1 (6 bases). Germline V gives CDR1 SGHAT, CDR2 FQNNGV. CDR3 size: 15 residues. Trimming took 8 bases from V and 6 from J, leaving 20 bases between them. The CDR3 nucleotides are TGTGCCAGCGGCACCCCCAGGGGCTATCCCAATGAGCAGTTCTTC. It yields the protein CASGTPRGYPNEQFF.

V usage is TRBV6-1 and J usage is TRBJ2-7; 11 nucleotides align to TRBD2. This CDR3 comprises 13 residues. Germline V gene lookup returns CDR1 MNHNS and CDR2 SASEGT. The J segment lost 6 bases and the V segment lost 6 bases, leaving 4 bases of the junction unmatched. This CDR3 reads CASSLTSGSEQYF. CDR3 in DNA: TGTGCCAGCAGCCTTACTAGCGGGAGCGAGCAGTACTTC.

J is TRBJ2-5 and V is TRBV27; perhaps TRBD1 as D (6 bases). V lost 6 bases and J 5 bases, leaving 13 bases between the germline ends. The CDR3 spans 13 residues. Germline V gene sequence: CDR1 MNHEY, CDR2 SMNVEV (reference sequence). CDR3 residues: CASSQRGQETQYF. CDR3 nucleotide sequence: TGTGCCAGCAGCCAGCGCGGACAGGAGACCCAGTACTTC.